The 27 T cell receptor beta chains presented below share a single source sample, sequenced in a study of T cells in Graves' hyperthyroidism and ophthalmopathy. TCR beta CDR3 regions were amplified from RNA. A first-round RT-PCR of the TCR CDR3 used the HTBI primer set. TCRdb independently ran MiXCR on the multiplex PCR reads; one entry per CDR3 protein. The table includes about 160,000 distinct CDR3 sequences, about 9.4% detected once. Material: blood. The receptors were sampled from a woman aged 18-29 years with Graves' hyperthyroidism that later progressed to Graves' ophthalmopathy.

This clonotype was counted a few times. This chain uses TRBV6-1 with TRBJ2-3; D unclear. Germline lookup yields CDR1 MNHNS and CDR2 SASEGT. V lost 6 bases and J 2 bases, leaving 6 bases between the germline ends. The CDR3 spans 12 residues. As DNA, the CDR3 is TGTGCCAGCAGACGACTCACAGATACGCAGTATTTT. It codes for CASRRLTDTQYF.

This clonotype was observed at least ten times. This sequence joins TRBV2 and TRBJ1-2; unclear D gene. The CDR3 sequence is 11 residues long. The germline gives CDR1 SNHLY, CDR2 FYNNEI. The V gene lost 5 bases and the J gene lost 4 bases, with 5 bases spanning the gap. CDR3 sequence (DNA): TGTGCCAGCAGTCGGATCTATGGCTACACCTTC. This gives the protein CASSRIYGYTF.

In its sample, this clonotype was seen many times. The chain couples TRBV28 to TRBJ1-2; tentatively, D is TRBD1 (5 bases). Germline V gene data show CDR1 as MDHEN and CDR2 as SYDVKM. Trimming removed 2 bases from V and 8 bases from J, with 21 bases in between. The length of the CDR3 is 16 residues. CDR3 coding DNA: TGTGCCAGCAGTTTAATTACGGCAGGGAAGTCAGAGGGCTACACCTTC. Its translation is CASSLITAGKSEGYTF.

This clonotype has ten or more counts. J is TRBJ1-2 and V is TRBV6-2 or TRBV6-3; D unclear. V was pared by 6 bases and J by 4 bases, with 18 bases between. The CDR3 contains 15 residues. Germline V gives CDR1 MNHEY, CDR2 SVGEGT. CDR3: CASSYTPGEGYGYTF. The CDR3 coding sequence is TGTGCCAGCAGCTACACGCCCGGGGAAGGCTATGGCTACACCTTC.

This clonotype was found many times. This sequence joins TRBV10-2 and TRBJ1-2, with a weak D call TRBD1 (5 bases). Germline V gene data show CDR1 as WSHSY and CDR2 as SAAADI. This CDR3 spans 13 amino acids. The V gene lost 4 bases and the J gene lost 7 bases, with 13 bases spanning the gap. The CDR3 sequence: CASSATRGLGYTF. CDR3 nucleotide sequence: TGCGCCAGCAGTGCCACGAGGGGTCTTGGCTACACCTTC.

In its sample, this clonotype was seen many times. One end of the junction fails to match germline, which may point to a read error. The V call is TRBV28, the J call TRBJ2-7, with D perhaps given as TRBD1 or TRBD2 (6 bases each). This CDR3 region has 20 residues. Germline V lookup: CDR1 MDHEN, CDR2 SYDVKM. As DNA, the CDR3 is TGTGCCAGCAGTTTACCCCCCGTGCTCCCGGGGGCATTGGACTCCTACGGGCAGTACTTC. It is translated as CASSLPPVLPGALDSYGQYF.

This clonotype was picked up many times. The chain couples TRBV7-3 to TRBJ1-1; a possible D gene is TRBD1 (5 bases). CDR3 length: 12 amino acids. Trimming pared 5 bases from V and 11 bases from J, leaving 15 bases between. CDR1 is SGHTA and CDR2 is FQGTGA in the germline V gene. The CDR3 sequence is CASSPNRGAAFF. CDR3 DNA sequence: TGTGCCAGCAGCCCCAATCGAGGGGCCGCTTTCTTT.

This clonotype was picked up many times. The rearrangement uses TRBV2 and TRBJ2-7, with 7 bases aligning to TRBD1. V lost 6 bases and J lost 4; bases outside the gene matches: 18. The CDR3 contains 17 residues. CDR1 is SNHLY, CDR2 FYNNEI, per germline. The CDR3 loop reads CASREILGQTANYEQYF. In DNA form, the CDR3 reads TGTGCCAGCAGGGAAATACTGGGACAGACTGCGAATTACGAGCAGTACTTC.

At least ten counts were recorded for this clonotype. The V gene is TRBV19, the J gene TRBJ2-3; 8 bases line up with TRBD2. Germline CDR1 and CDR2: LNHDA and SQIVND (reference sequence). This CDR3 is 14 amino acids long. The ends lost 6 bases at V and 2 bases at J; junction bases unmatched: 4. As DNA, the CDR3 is TGTGCCAGTAGAGGACTAGCAAACACAGATACGCAGTATTTT. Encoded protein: CASRGLANTDTQYF.

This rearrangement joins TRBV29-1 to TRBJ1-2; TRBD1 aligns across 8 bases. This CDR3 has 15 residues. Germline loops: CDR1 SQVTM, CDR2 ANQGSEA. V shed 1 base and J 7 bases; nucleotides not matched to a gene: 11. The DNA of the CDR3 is TGCAGCGTTGAAGGGGAGCAGGGGGCGGTAGGTGGCTACACCTTC. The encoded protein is CSVEGEQGAVGGYTF.

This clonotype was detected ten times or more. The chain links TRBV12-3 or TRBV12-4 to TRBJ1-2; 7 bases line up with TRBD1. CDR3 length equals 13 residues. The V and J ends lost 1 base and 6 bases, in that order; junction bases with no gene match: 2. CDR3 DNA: TGTGCCAGCAGTTTAGGAGGGGGCGATGGCTACACCTTC. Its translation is CASSLGGGDGYTF.

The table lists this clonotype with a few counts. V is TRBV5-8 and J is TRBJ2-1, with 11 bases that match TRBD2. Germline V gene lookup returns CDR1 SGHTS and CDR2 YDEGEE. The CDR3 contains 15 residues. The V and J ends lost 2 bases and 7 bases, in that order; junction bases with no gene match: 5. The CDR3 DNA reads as TGTGCCAGCAGCTTAGATAGCGGGAGGGAAAATGAGCAGTTCTTC. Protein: CASSLDSGRENEQFF.

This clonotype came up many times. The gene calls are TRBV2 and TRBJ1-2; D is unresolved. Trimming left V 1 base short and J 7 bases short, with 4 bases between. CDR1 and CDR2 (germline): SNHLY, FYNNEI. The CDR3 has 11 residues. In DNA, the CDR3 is TGTGCCAGCAGTGAAGAAATTGGCTACACCTTC. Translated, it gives CASSEEIGYTF.

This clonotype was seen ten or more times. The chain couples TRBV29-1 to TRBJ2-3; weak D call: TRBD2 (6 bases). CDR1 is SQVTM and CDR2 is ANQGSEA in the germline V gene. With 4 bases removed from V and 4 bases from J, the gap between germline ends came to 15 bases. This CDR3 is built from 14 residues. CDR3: CSVARDSSSDTQYF. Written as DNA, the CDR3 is TGCAGCGTTGCCCGGGACTCGTCATCAGATACGCAGTATTTT.

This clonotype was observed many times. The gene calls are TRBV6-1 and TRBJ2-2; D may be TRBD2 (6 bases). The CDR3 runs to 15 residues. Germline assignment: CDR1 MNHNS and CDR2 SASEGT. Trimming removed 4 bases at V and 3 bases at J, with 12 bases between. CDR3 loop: CASSARDSYTGELFF. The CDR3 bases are TGTGCCAGCAGTGCCCGGGACTCGTACACCGGGGAGCTGTTTTTT.

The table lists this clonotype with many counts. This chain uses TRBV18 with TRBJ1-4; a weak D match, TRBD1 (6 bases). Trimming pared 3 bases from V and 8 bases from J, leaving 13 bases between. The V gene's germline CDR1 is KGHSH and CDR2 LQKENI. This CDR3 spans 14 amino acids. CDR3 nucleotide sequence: TGTGCCAGCTCACCGGTGCAGGGGCGCGAAAAACTGTTTTTT. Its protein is CASSPVQGREKLFF.

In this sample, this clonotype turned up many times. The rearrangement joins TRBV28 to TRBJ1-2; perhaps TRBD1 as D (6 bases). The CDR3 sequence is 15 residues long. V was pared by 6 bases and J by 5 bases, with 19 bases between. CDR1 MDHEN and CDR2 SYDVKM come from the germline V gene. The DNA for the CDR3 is TGTGCCAGCAGGGCTTCCGCAGGGGAAGGGTATGGCTACACCTTC. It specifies CASRASAGEGYGYTF.

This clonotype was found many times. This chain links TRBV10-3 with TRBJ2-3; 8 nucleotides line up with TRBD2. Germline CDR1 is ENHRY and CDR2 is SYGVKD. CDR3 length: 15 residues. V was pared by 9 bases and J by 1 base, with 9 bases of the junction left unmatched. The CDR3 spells CAIGKASGRTDTQYF. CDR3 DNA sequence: TGTGCCATAGGGAAGGCTAGCGGGCGCACAGATACGCAGTATTTT.

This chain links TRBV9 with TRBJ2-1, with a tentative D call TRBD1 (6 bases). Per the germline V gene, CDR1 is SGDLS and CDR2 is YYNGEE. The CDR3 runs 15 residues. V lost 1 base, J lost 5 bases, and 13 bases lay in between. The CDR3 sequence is CASSVSGARNNEQFF. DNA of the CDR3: TGTGCCAGCAGCGTATCAGGGGCGAGGAACAATGAGCAGTTCTTC.

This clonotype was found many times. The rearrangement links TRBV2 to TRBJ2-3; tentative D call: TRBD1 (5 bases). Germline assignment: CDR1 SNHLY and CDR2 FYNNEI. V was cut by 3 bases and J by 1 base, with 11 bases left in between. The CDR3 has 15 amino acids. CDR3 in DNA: TGTGCCAGCAGTGATCAGGGCGTCGGCACAGATACGCAGTATTTT. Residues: CASSDQGVGTDTQYF.

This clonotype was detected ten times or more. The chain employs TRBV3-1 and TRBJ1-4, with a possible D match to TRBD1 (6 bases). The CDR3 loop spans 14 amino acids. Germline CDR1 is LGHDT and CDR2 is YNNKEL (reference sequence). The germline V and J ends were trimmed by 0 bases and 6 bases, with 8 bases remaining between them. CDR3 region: CASSQEGGDEKLFF. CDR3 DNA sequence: TGTGCCAGCAGCCAAGAGGGGGGCGATGAAAAACTGTTTTTT.

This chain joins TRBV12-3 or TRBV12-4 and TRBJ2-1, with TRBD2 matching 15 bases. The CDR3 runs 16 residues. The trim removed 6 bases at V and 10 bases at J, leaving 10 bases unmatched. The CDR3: CASSPGLAGGPEEQFF. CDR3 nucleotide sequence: TGTGCCAGCAGCCCTGGACTAGCGGGGGGGCCTGAAGAGCAGTTCTTC.

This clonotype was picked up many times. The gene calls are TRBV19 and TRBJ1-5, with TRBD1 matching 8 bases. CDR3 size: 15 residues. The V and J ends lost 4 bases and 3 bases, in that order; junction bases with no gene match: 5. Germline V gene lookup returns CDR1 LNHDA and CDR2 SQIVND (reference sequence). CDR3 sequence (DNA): TGTGCCAGTAGTAACGGACAGGGCCACAATCAGCCCCAGCATTTT. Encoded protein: CASSNGQGHNQPQHF.

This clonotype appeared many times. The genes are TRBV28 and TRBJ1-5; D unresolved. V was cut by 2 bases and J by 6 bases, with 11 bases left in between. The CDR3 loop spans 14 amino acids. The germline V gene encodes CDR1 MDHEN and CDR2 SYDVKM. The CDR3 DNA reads TGTGCCAGCAGTTTAACCCTTGGGGTTCAGCCCCAGCATTTT. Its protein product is CASSLTLGVQPQHF.

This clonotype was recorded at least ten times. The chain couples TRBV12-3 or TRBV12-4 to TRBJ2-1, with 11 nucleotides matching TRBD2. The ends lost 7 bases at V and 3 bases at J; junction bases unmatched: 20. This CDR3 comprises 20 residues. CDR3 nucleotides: TGTGCCAGCACCCTCGCGACTAGCGGGACAGTACCGGCGATCTACAATGAGCAGTTCTTC. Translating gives CASTLATSGTVPAIYNEQFF.

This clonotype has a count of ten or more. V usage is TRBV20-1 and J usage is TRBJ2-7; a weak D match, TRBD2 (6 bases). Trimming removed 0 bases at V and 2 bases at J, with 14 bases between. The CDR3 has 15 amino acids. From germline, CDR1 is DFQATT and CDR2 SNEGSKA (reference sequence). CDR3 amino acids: CSARDPSGSPYEQYF. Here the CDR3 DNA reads TGCAGTGCTAGAGATCCTTCCGGGAGCCCCTACGAGCAGTACTTC.

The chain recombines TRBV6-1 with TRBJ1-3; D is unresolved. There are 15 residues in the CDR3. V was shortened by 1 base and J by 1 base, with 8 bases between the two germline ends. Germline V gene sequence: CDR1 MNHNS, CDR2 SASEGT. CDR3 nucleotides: TGTGCCAGCAGTGAAGACAGAGGTTCTGGAAACACCATATATTTT. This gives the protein CASSEDRGSGNTIYF.